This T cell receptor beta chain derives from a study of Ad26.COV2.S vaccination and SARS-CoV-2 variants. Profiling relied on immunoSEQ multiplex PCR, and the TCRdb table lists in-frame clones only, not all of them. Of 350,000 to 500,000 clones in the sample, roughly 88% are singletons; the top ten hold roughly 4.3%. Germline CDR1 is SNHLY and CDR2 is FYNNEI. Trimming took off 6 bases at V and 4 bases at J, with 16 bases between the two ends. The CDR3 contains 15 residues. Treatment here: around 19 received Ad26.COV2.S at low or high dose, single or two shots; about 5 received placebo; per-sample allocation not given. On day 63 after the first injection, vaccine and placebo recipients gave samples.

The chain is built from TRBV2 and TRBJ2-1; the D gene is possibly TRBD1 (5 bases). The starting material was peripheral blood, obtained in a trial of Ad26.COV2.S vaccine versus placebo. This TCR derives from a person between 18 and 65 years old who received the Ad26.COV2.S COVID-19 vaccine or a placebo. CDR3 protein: CASSPEGAAYNEQFF. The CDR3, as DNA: TGTGCCAGCAGCCCGGAAGGGGCGGCATACAATGAGCAGTTCTTC.